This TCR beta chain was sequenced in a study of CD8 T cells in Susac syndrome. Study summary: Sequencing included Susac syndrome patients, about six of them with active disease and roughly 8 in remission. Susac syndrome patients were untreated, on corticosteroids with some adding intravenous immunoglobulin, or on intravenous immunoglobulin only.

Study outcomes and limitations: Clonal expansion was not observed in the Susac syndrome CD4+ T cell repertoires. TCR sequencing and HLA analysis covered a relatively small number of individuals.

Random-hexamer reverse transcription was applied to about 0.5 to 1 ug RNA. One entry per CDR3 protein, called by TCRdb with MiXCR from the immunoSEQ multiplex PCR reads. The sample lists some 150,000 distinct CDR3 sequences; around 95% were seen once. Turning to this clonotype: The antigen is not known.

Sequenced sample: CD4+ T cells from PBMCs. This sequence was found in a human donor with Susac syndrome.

Here the CDR3 reads CSIPGERGPHNEQFF. The CDR3 region has the DNA TGCAGTATCCCGGGGGAACGGGGGCCTCACAATGAGCAGTTCTTC. This rearrangement joins TRBV29-1 to TRBJ2-1, with D possibly being TRBD1 or TRBD2 (6 bases each). The CDR3 is made up of 15 amino acids. Looked up from germline, CDR1 is SQVTM and CDR2 is ANQGSEA.